This entry concerns a single T cell receptor (beta chain). There is no known antigen for this receptor. Base qualities are not recorded, but no much larger clone differs from it by a single base. Genomic DNA was used as template for profiling of TCR beta VDJ combinations and CDR3 sequences. TCR repertoire sequencing was run on an Illumina HiSeq 2000. The study's processing was this. TRBV/TRBJ rearrangement plots, CDR3 size and DJ length profiles, and Simpson's diversity index were used to evaluate the repertoires. The most abundant DNA sequence in the deep sequencing data was taken as the immunodominant clone. CDR3 amino acid sequences were checked for sharing across subjects and were also compared against the VDJdb database and published repertoires. TCRdb took the public reads, trimmed them with fastp at Q25, ran MiXCR for clone calling and kept in-frame beta chains. Entries that share a CDR3 protein sequence are merged under the most common genes and DNA. What appears here as the V and J calls and clone size reflects TCRdb's work, not the paper's. The sample contains 300,000 or so distinct CDR3 sequences, 56% of them found a single time. The top ten clones comprise around 1.3% of the sample.

Patients chosen for sequencing had shown expansion of CD8+CD57+ cells by flow cytometry. Severe acquired aplastic anemia was diagnosed in all patients according to International Study of Aplastic Anemia and Agranulocytosis and Camitta criteria. Patients had received no therapy at the time of blood sampling. In this study, sorted CD4+ and CD8+ T cells from the blood of healthy subjects and of severe aplastic anemia patients had their TCR repertoires deep-sequenced. Patients were enrolled in the USA under clinicaltrials.gov protocols 00001620, 01623167, 00001397, 00071045, 00081523 and 00961064. Ficoll-Paque density gradient centrifugation was used to isolate peripheral blood mononuclear cells. Before DNA extraction, CD4+ and CD8+ T cells were sorted with FACS or magnetic beads. This sample is part of a study of CD8+CD57+ T cells in acquired aplastic anemia (dated by TCRdb to the late 2010s). Turning to the overall study: On average, sorted CD4+ and CD8+ cells yielded 3 to 4 ug of extracted DNA, with a range of about 0.19 to 30 ug. CD8+CD57+ expansion was defined as frequency above the mean frequency observed in healthy subjects. The investigation overall reported the following: Twenty-nine CD8+ CDR3 sequences were found in both patients and controls but appeared to be highly expressed in patients and within the immunodominant clones of the patients. CD8+ Simpson's diversity did not differ significantly between patients and healthy controls (P=0.060).

As encoded in the germline V gene (reference sequence), CDR1 is DFQATT while CDR2 is SNEGSKA. Including the terminal cysteine and phenylalanine, the CDR3 comprises 13 residues. Only the CDR3 portion is preserved as DNA: 39 bases, with reading frame beginning at the first base. V and J lose 7 bases and 5 bases, and a span of 12 bases separates them. Recombination joined TRBV20-1 with TRBJ2-6; the D gene is unclear. What was sequenced was sorted CD4+, CD8+, or CD8+CD57+ T cells (not recorded which) from PBMCs. The sequence was obtained from a human donor with aplastic anemia. CDR3 protein: CSVHGFRANVLTF. The nucleotide sequence is given as TGCAGTGTCCATGGATTCCGGGCCAACGTCCTGACTTTC.